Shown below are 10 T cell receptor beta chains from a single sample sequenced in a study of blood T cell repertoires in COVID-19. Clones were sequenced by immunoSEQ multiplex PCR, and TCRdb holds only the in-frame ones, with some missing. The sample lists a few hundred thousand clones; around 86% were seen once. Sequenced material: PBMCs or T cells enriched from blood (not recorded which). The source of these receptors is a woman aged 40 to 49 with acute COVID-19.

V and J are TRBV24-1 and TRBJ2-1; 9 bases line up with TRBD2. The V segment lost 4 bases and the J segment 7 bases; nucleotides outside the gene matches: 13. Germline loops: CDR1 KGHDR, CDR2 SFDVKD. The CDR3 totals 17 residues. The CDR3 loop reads CATSDPGGSGSFNEQFF. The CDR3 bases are TGTGCCACCAGTGACCCCGGGGGTAGCGGGAGTTTTAATGAGCAGTTCTTC.

CDR3 amino acids: CASSFDSRTGNTIYF. The CDR3, as DNA: TGTGCCAGCAGCTTTGACAGCCGAACTGGAAACACCATATATTTT. The chain is built from TRBV11-3 and TRBJ1-3; D possibly corresponds to TRBD1 (5 bases). This CDR3 is 15 amino acids long. Germline V CDR1 and CDR2: SGHNT, YENEEA. The germline V and J ends were trimmed by 3 bases and 2 bases, with 11 bases remaining between them. Full variable domain (rest looked up from reference TRBV11-3 and TRBJ1-3): EAGVVQSPRYKIIEKKQPVAFWCNPISGHNTLYWYLQNLGQGPELLIRYENEEAVDDSQLPKDRFSAERLKGVDSTLKIQPAELGDSAVYLCASSFDSRTGNTIYFGEGSWLTVV.

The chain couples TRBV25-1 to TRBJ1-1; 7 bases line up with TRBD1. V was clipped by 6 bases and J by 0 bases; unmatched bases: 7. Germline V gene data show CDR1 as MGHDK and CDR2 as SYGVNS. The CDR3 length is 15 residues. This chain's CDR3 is CASRPTGPMNTEAFF. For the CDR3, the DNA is TGTGCCAGCAGGCCGACAGGGCCTATGAACACTGAAGCTTTCTTT. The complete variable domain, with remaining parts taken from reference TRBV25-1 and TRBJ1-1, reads EADIYQTPRYLVIGTGKKITLECSQTMGHDKMYWYQQDPGMELHLIHYSYGVNSTEKGDLSSESTVSRIRTEHFPLTLESARPSHTSQYLCASRPTGPMNTEAFFGQGTRLTVV.

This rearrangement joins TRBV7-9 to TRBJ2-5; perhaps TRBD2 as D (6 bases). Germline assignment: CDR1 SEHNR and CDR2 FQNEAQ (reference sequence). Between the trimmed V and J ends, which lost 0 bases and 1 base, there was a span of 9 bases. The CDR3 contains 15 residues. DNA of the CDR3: TGTGCCAGCAGCTTAGCACCTAGCGCCCAAGAGACCCAGTACTTC. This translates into CASSLAPSAQETQYF.

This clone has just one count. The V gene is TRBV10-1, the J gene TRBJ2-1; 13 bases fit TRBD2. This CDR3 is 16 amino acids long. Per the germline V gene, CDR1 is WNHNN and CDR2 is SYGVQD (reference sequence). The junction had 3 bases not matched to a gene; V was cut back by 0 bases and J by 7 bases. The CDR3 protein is CASSESLAGGKNEQFF. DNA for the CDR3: TGCGCCAGCAGTGAGTCACTAGCGGGAGGGAAAAATGAGCAGTTCTTC.

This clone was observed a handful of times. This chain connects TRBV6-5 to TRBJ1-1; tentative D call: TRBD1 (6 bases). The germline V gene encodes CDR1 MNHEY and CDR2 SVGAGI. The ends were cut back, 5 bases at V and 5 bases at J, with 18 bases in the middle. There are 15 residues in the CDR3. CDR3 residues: CASSRLPGAPTEAFF. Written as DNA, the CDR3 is TGTGCCAGCAGTCGGTTGCCAGGGGCGCCGACTGAAGCTTTCTTT.

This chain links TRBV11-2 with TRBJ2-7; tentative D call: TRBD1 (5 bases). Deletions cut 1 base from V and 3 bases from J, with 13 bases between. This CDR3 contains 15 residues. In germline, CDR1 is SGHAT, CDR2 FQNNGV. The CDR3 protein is CASSLGGLGLYEQYF. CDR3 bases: TGTGCCAGCAGCTTAGGCGGATTGGGGCTCTACGAGCAGTACTTC.

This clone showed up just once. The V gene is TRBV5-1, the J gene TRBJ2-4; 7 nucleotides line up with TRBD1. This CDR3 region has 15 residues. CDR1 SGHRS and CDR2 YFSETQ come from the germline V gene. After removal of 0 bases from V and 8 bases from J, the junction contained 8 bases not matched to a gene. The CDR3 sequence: CASSLAGRGLDIQYF. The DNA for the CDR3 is TGCGCCAGCAGCTTGGCAGGAAGGGGGCTGGACATTCAGTACTTC.

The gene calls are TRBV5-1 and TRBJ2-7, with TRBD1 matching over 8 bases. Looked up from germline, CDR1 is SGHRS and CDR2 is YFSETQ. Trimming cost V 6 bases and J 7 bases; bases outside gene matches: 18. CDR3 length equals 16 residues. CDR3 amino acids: CASTDLPGQGAWEQYF. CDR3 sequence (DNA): TGCGCCAGCACAGATTTACCGGGGCAGGGGGCGTGGGAGCAGTACTTC.

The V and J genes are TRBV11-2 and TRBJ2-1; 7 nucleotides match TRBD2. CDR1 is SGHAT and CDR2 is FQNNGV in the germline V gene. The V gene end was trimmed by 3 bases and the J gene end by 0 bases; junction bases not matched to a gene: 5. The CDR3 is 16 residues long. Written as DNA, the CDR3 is TGTGCCAGCAGCTTGGCCGGGGGGAGCTCCTACAATGAGCAGTTCTTC. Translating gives CASSLAGGSSYNEQFF.